A single sample gave rise to the 11 T cell receptor beta chains below, sequenced in a study of OX40 agonist ivuxolimab in advanced cancers. Here immunoSEQ multiplex PCR was the method, and the copy in TCRdb shows in-frame clones only, minus some. The sample carries some 100,000 clones, roughly 89% recorded once. Specimen: CD4+ or CD8+ T cells sorted from blood, collected in a trial of the OX40 agonist ivuxolimab. The source of these receptors is an adult with an advanced solid tumor such as melanoma, head and neck, liver or kidney cancer.

The chain recombines TRBV10-1 with TRBJ1-1; D might be TRBD1 (5 bases). Germline lookup yields CDR1 WNHNN and CDR2 SYGVQD (reference sequence). V gave up 6 bases and J gave up 3 bases, with 14 bases separating them. The CDR3 is made up of 14 amino acids. CDR3 sequence: CASSRDLQDTEAFF. CDR3 nucleotides: TGCGCCAGCAGCCGGGACTTACAGGACACTGAAGCTTTCTTT.

This chain uses TRBV4-1 with TRBJ1-2, with D uncertain. Per the germline V gene, CDR1 is MGHRA and CDR2 is YSYEKL. This CDR3 has 13 amino acids. V gave up 0 bases and J gave up 7 bases, with 9 bases separating them. CDR3 protein: CASSQDRGFGYTF. CDR3 coding DNA: TGCGCCAGCAGCCAAGATAGAGGGTTTGGCTACACCTTC.

This clone was detected once. This chain connects TRBV7-9 to TRBJ1-5; possibly TRBD1 for D (5 bases). Germline CDR1 and CDR2: SEHNR and FQNEAQ (reference sequence). There are 13 residues in the CDR3. V gave up 6 bases and J gave up 7 bases, with 13 bases separating them. The CDR3 loop reads CASSRDPQQPQHF. Written as DNA, the CDR3 is TGTGCCAGCAGTCGGGACCCCCAACAGCCCCAGCATTTT. Full variable domain (rest looked up from reference TRBV7-9 and TRBJ1-5): DTGVSQNPRHKITKRGQNVTFRCDPISEHNRLYWYRQTLGQGPEFLTYFQNEAQLEKSRLLSDRFSAERPKGSFSTLEIQRTEQGDSAMYLCASSRDPQQPQHFGDGTRLSIL.

The CDR3 loop reads CASSDRGVGQPQHF. CDR3 in DNA: TGTGCCAGCAGTGACAGGGGGGTTGGTCAGCCCCAGCATTTT. The chain joins TRBV2 to TRBJ1-5, with 7 nucleotides matching TRBD1. With V trimmed by 3 bases and J by 6 bases, 5 bases remained unmatched. Germline CDR1 SNHLY, CDR2 FYNNEI. The length of the CDR3 is 14 residues.

This clone was picked up a small number of times. The rearrangement links TRBV11-3 to TRBJ1-5; unclear D gene. This CDR3 is 17 amino acids long. In germline, CDR1 is SGHNT, CDR2 YENEEA. The V and J ends lost 1 base and 2 bases respectively, with 15 bases between them. The CDR3 is CASSLAIRVQCNQPQHF. The CDR3, as DNA: TGTGCCAGCAGCTTAGCTATTCGCGTTCAGTGCAATCAGCCCCAGCATTTT.

J is TRBJ1-3 and V is TRBV29-1; D uncertain. Germline CDR1 reads SQVTM; CDR2 reads ANQGSEA. The V gene lost 6 bases and the J gene lost 2 bases, with 14 bases spanning the gap. CDR3 length: 14 amino acids. This CDR3 reads CSVLPQPTGNTIYF. The CDR3 nucleotides are TGCAGCGTGCTCCCTCAGCCTACTGGAAACACCATATATTTT.

The chain links TRBV6-4 to TRBJ2-1, with 7 bases lining up with TRBD1. Per the germline V gene, CDR1 is MRHNA and CDR2 is SNTAGT. The CDR3 extends over 15 amino acids. V lost 3 bases, J lost 4 bases, and 6 bases stayed unmatched. Written as DNA, the CDR3 is TGTGCCAGCAGTGAAACAGGGGCTTCGTACAATGAGCAGTTCTTC. Its translation: CASSETGASYNEQFF.

In regard to this clone: Other nucleotide sequences in the sample specify the same CDR3. The CDR3 DNA sequence: TGTGCCAGCAGCGTAGGGGGAGGCGGGGGGGCCGAGGAGACCCAGTACTTC. It encodes CASSVGGGGGAEETQYF. The chain uses TRBV9 and TRBJ2-5, with 9 bases that match TRBD2. Germline assignment: CDR1 SGDLS and CDR2 YYNGEE. V gave up 0 bases and J gave up 5 bases; unmatched junction bases: 11. This CDR3 is 17 amino acids long.

The V and J genes are TRBV28 and TRBJ2-1, with D possibly being TRBD1 (6 bases). The CDR3 spans 16 residues. Trimming removed 4 bases from V and 4 bases from J, with 17 bases in between. In germline, CDR1 is MDHEN, CDR2 SYDVKM. Here the CDR3 reads CASSSPHRVGYNEQFF. DNA for the CDR3: TGTGCCAGCAGTTCCCCCCACAGGGTAGGTTACAATGAGCAGTTCTTC.

The V call is TRBV28, the J call TRBJ1-5, with 7 bases that match TRBD1. Trimming at V came to 6 bases and at J to 4 bases, leaving 9 bases not matched to a gene. The CDR3 covers 15 residues. From germline, CDR1 is MDHEN and CDR2 SYDVKM. This CDR3 is CASSQYDRVNQPQHF. CDR3 coding DNA: TGTGCCAGCAGCCAGTATGACAGGGTGAATCAGCCCCAGCATTTT. The full variable domain, its missing parts supplied by reference TRBV28 and TRBJ1-5, is DVKVTQSSRYLVKRTGEKVFLECVQDMDHENMFWYRQDPGLGLRLIYFSYDVKMKEKGDIPEGYSVSREKKERFSLILESASTNQTSMYLCASSQYDRVNQPQHFGDGTRLSIL.

This clone was observed a handful of times. V usage is TRBV2 and J usage is TRBJ2-1; a possible D gene is TRBD2 (7 bases). The CDR3 spans 14 residues. Trimming took off 6 bases at V and 4 bases at J, with 13 bases between the two ends. CDR1 is SNHLY and CDR2 is FYNNEI in the germline V gene. CDR3: CASREGGSYNEQFF. The CDR3, as DNA: TGTGCCAGCAGAGAGGGGGGGAGTTACAATGAGCAGTTCTTC.